These 22 T cell receptor beta chains share one sample of origin, sequenced in a study of radiation and T cells in renal cell carcinoma. Time point of the sample: blood 4 weeks post-SBRT, at nephrectomy. Treatment given: 15 Gy SBRT to primary tumor, nephrectomy 4 weeks later. Generated by immunoSEQ multiplex PCR, the TCRdb table keeps only in-frame clones and is missing some. The sample has about 90,000 clones; 84% are singletons. The sample in question was blood, obtained from a patient whose treatment included radiotherapy and nephrectomy. The receptors come from a man between 60 and 75 years old with renal cell carcinoma.

The chain is built from TRBV19 and TRBJ1-5, with D perhaps TRBD1 (5 bases). The ends were cut back, 0 bases at V and 2 bases at J, with 17 bases in the middle. The germline gives CDR1 LNHDA, CDR2 SQIVND (reference sequence). The CDR3 length is 18 residues. Here the CDR3 reads CASSIDGGRPRGNQPQHF. CDR3 DNA sequence: TGTGCCAGTAGTATAGATGGGGGACGGCCAAGGGGCAATCAGCCCCAGCATTTT. Based on the CDR3 plus reference TRBV19 and TRBJ1-5, the full variable domain is DGGITQSPKYLFRKEGQNVTLSCEQNLNHDAMYWYRQDPGQGLRLIYYSQIVNDFQKGDIAEGYSVSREKKESFPLTVTSAQKNPTAFYLCASSIDGGRPRGNQPQHFGDGTRLSIL.

The J gene is TRBJ2-7, the V gene TRBV28, with D tentatively TRBD1 (7 bases). CDR1 is MDHEN and CDR2 is SYDVKM in the germline V gene. This CDR3 is 14 amino acids long. V was pared by 3 bases and J by 2 bases, with 11 bases between. The CDR3 DNA reads as TGTGCCAGCAGTTTCACAGGGGAGGCCTACGAGCAGTACTTC. This sequence encodes CASSFTGEAYEQYF. The variable domain in full, with the rest retrieved from reference TRBV28 and TRBJ2-7, is DVKVTQSSRYLVKRTGEKVFLECVQDMDHENMFWYRQDPGLGLRLIYFSYDVKMKEKGDIPEGYSVSREKKERFSLILESASTNQTSMYLCASSFTGEAYEQYFGPGTRLTVT.

The J gene is TRBJ2-7, the V gene TRBV28; D is possibly TRBD2 (5 bases). Germline V gene lookup returns CDR1 MDHEN and CDR2 SYDVKM. This CDR3 region has 13 residues. V lost 3 bases and J 0 bases, leaving 6 bases between the germline ends. The CDR3 protein is CASSFGISYEQYF. The CDR3 DNA reads as TGTGCCAGCAGTTTCGGGATCTCCTACGAGCAGTACTTC.

The V gene is TRBV14, the J gene TRBJ2-3; D uncertain. The V and J ends lost 1 base and 3 bases respectively, with 8 bases between them. Looked up from germline, CDR1 is SGHDN and CDR2 is FVKESK. This CDR3 has 14 residues. CDR3 amino acids: CASSQGTSTDTQYF. DNA for the CDR3: TGTGCCAGCAGCCAAGGCACGAGTACAGATACGCAGTATTTT.

The genes are TRBV9 and TRBJ1-6; the D is unclear. In germline, CDR1 is SGDLS, CDR2 YYNGEE. The CDR3 extends over 15 amino acids. V was trimmed by 2 bases and J by 7 bases, leaving 13 bases between them. The CDR3 here is CASSVQPAGNSPLHF. Here the CDR3 DNA reads TGTGCCAGCAGCGTTCAACCAGCCGGGAATTCACCCCTCCACTTT.

This chain joins TRBV27 and TRBJ2-5; no clear D gene. Germline loops: CDR1 MNHEY, CDR2 SMNVEV (reference sequence). The CDR3 is 16 residues long. Trimming removed 0 bases at V and 1 base at J, with 12 bases between. The CDR3 protein is CASSLSGSPIQETQYF. CDR3 in DNA: TGTGCCAGCAGTTTATCTGGCAGTCCGATCCAAGAGACCCAGTACTTC.

This chain uses TRBV19 with TRBJ2-7; a possible D gene is TRBD1 (5 bases). V gave up 4 bases and J gave up 3 bases, with 16 bases separating them. CDR3 length: 15 residues. Per the germline V gene, CDR1 is LNHDA and CDR2 is SQIVND (reference sequence). CDR3 sequence: CASSTGPDPLYEQYF. DNA of the CDR3: TGTGCCAGTAGTACAGGGCCTGATCCCCTCTACGAGCAGTACTTC. The whole variable domain, remainder taken from reference TRBV19 and TRBJ2-7, is DGGITQSPKYLFRKEGQNVTLSCEQNLNHDAMYWYRQDPGQGLRLIYYSQIVNDFQKGDIAEGYSVSREKKESFPLTVTSAQKNPTAFYLCASSTGPDPLYEQYFGPGTRLTVT.

The rearrangement uses TRBV29-1 and TRBJ1-2; D gene ambiguous. Looked up from germline, CDR1 is SQVTM and CDR2 is ANQGSEA. The CDR3 spans 14 residues. Trimming took off 1 base at V and 5 bases at J, with 14 bases between the two ends. As DNA, the CDR3 is TGCAGCGTTGAAGTAGTGACTGTAGAGTATGGCTACACCTTC. Protein product: CSVEVVTVEYGYTF.

The V call is TRBV7-9, the J call TRBJ2-2; TRBD2 is a possible D gene (5 bases). CDR1 SEHNR and CDR2 FQNEAQ come from the germline V gene (reference sequence). V lost 5 bases and J 7 bases, leaving 23 bases between the germline ends. The CDR3 spans 17 residues. The CDR3 DNA is TGTGCCAGCAGCCACCTAGCCCTGGAGGTATTCGGCGGGGAGCTGTTTTTT. It is translated as CASSHLALEVFGGELFF. The entire variable domain, with the rest obtained from reference TRBV7-9 and TRBJ2-2, is as follows: DTGVSQNPRHKITKRGQNVTFRCDPISEHNRLYWYRQTLGQGPEFLTYFQNEAQLEKSRLLSDRFSAERPKGSFSTLEIQRTEQGDSAMYLCASSHLALEVFGGELFFGEGSRLTVL.

The DNA of the CDR3 is TGTGCCAGCAGTAAGGACAGGGGGTTTCGTGAGACCCAGTACTTC. This translates into CASSKDRGFRETQYF. The rearrangement links TRBV28 to TRBJ2-5, with 10 bases matching TRBD1. Trimming at V came to 5 bases and at J to 5 bases, leaving 8 bases not matched to a gene. Germline V CDR1 and CDR2: MDHEN, SYDVKM. The CDR3 totals 15 residues.

The CDR3 region is CASSLTLSTGTYEQYF. CDR3 nucleotide sequence: TGTGCCAGCAGCTTAACCCTTTCGACAGGAACCTACGAGCAGTACTTC. The chain carries TRBV5-8 and TRBJ2-7; possibly TRBD1 for D (6 bases). This CDR3 is 16 amino acids long. Trimming took off 2 bases at V and 2 bases at J, with 17 bases between the two ends. From germline, CDR1 is SGHTS and CDR2 YDEGEE.

The V call is TRBV19, the J call TRBJ1-5; D possibly corresponds to TRBD1 (5 bases). The CDR3 loop spans 14 amino acids. Germline V gene sequence: CDR1 LNHDA, CDR2 SQIVND (reference sequence). Between the trimmed V and J ends, which lost 4 bases and 5 bases, there was a span of 12 bases. The CDR3 coding sequence is TGTGCCAGTAGTAACACAGGTCGGTATCAGCCCCAGCATTTT. Its translation is CASSNTGRYQPQHF.

In DNA, the CDR3 is TGTGCCAGCAGTTTCAGGGGTGAAACTGAAGCTTTCTTT. Protein product: CASSFRGETEAFF. The V call is TRBV6-5, the J call TRBJ1-1; D perhaps matches TRBD1 (6 bases). V lost 4 bases and J lost 5, with 11 bases in between. In germline, CDR1 is MNHEY, CDR2 SVGAGI. The CDR3 runs to 13 residues.

The CDR3 is CASTSTGRYQPQHF. DNA for the CDR3: TGTGCCAGTACCTCGACAGGCCGTTATCAGCCCCAGCATTTT. This rearrangement joins TRBV19 to TRBJ1-5, with D possibly matching TRBD1 (6 bases). CDR1 is LNHDA and CDR2 is SQIVND in the germline V gene (reference sequence). V was trimmed by 7 bases and J by 5 bases, leaving 15 bases between them. CDR3 length equals 14 residues. The whole variable domain, filled in from reference TRBV19 and TRBJ1-5, reads DGGITQSPKYLFRKEGQNVTLSCEQNLNHDAMYWYRQDPGQGLRLIYYSQIVNDFQKGDIAEGYSVSREKKESFPLTVTSAQKNPTAFYLCASTSTGRYQPQHFGDGTRLSIL.

The CDR3, as DNA: TGTGCCAGCAGTTTCGGGGAGTTCACAGATACGCAGTATTTT. As protein: CASSFGEFTDTQYF. The gene calls are TRBV28 and TRBJ2-3, with D perhaps matching TRBD2 (5 bases). The CDR3 is 14 amino acids. V lost 3 bases and J lost 2, with 9 bases in between. CDR1 is MDHEN, CDR2 SYDVKM, per germline. Supplemented by reference TRBV28 and TRBJ2-3, the full variable domain reads DVKVTQSSRYLVKRTGEKVFLECVQDMDHENMFWYRQDPGLGLRLIYFSYDVKMKEKGDIPEGYSVSREKKERFSLILESASTNQTSMYLCASSFGEFTDTQYFGPGTRLTVL.

The rearrangement links TRBV18 to TRBJ2-3, with 9 bases matching TRBD1. With V trimmed by 3 bases and J by 3 bases, 7 bases remained unmatched. Germline V CDR1 and CDR2: KGHSH, LQKENI. The CDR3 runs 16 residues. DNA of the CDR3: TGTGCCAGCTCACCCAGAGACAGGGGGAGTACAGATACGCAGTATTTT. Amino acids: CASSPRDRGSTDTQYF.

This clone was detected only once. The chain joins TRBV13 to TRBJ1-4, with 7 bases lining up with TRBD1. This CDR3 has 14 residues. J was trimmed by 3 bases and V by 5 bases; bases with no gene match: 3. Germline V gene sequence: CDR1 PRHDT, CDR2 FYEKMQ (reference sequence). CDR3 loop: CASSTGTANEKLFF. The DNA for the CDR3 is TGTGCCAGCAGCACCGGGACAGCTAATGAAAAACTGTTTTTT.

The chain carries TRBV2 and TRBJ1-6; D unresolved. Germline V gene lookup returns CDR1 SNHLY and CDR2 FYNNEI. V lost 5 bases and J 0 bases, leaving 14 bases between the germline ends. The CDR3 totals 17 residues. As DNA, the CDR3 is TGTGCCAGCAGTCTGGAGGGCGTGAGCTCCTATAATTCACCCCTCCACTTT. It encodes CASSLEGVSSYNSPLHF.

The rearrangement links TRBV27 to TRBJ2-1; D may be TRBD1 (6 bases). Trimming left V 6 bases short and J 7 bases short, with 13 bases between. Germline CDR1 is MNHEY and CDR2 is SMNVEV (reference sequence). The CDR3 is 13 amino acids. CDR3 loop: CASRNQGRNEQFF. DNA of the CDR3: TGTGCCAGCAGGAACCAGGGGCGGAATGAGCAGTTCTTC.

The CDR3 DNA follows: TGTGCCACATCTGATGGGGTTCTTGCTTTCTTT. It translates to CATSDGVLAFF. The chain has TRBV11-1 and TRBJ1-1; no definite D call. CDR3 length: 11 residues. Germline V gene data show CDR1 as SGHAT and CDR2 as FQDESV (reference sequence). V lost 10 bases, J lost 11 bases, and 17 bases lay in between.

This chain links TRBV6-6 with TRBJ1-2; the D is unclear. The CDR3 runs 14 residues. Germline CDR1 and CDR2: MNHNY and SVGAGI (reference sequence). Trimming removed 3 bases at V and 5 bases at J, with 13 bases between. CDR3 loop: CASSYQSLQYGYTF. The CDR3 DNA reads as TGTGCCAGCAGTTATCAGAGTTTACAGTATGGCTACACCTTC.

This sequence joins TRBV11-3 and TRBJ2-1, with D uncertain. CDR3 length: 13 amino acids. Germline V lookup: CDR1 SGHNT, CDR2 YENEEA. The V gene lost 5 bases and the J gene lost 6 bases, with 11 bases spanning the gap. The CDR3 DNA sequence: TGTGCCAGCAGCCTAGGATCGGTCAATGAGCAGTTCTTC. It yields the protein CASSLGSVNEQFF.